The clone carrying this T cell receptor beta chain was recorded a few times. Using its own MiXCR run on the RT-PCR reads, TCRdb lists one record per CDR3 protein. This sample has about 110,000 distinct CDR3 sequences; around 35% occur once, and the top ten carry roughly 27%. Germline lookup yields CDR1 MNHEY and CDR2 SVGAGI. Trimming left V 5 bases short and J 8 bases short, with 15 bases between. The CDR3 is 13 residues long. This sample is part of a study of patients and donors after allogeneic stem cell transplantation. The receptor was derived from a human donor who was either an allogeneic HSCT recipient or a stem cell or donor lymphocyte infusion donor (not recorded which). It is not recorded whose cells these are; they may come from a transplant donor. The V and J genes are TRBV6-5 and TRBJ1-2; D remains ambiguous. Sequencing was carried out using blood, either unsorted or a sorted T cell fraction (not recorded which). DNA of the CDR3: TGTGCCAGCAGTGAGACACGGCTATACGGCTACACCTTC. It encodes CASSETRLYGYTF.